Listed below are T cell receptor beta chains from one sample, sequenced in a study of T cell responses to AZD1222 COVID-19 vaccine. Method: immunoSEQ multiplex PCR; TCRdb's copy keeps in-frame clones and lacks some. The sample holds 120,000 to 150,000 clones, 75% to 95% seen once. Sequences were derived from peripheral blood, sampled 28 days after the second dose of the MenACWY control vaccine. The receptors originated from an adult who received the MenACWY meningococcal vaccine as a control. Both conserved end residues are trimmed from each CDR3. Each record gives: J gene, V gene, CDR3 protein.

TRBJ1-6,TRBV19,ASRPQGLLYNSPLH
TRBJ1-2,TRBV18,ASSPPGQGRPNYGYT
TRBJ1-3,TRBV6-1,ASTYGPQTGNTIY
TRBJ2-5,TRBV5-1,ASSLYTSGGETQY
TRBJ1-2,TRBV6-4,ASSVDLRGYGYT
TRBJ1-1,TRBV4-2,ASSPGTGGRNTEAF
TRBJ1-4,TRBV7-9,ASSPQNGGEKLF
TRBJ1-1,TRBV5-1,ASAWEGGTEAF
TRBJ1-5,TRBV5-1,ASSREGEGDQPQH
TRBJ2-1,TRBV20-1,SASRTSGGDEQF
TRBJ1-6,TRBV7-8,ASSLGRDSPLH
TRBJ1-2,TRBV6-1,ASSERAYGYT
TRBJ2-7,TRBV13,ASSPNAEMVYEQY
TRBJ1-2,TRBV19,ASSTTQGRKRGYT
TRBJ1-1,TRBV27,ASSLTWQGDTEAF
TRBJ1-4,TRBV18,ASSPSVGADEKLF
TRBJ2-1,TRBV5-4,ASSLGALQGARYNEQF
TRBJ2-1,TRBV19,ASSLNDFNEQF
TRBJ2-5,TRBV9,ASSVGAGANQETQY
TRBJ2-7,TRBV7-9,ASTRTGGLNEQY
TRBJ2-1,TRBV5-1,ASSLGWTPTDEQF
TRBJ2-1,TRBV6-1,ASSESQALYNEQF
TRBJ1-4,TRBV28,ASSLFGGRNEKLF
TRBJ1-2,TRBV28,ASRANYGYT
TRBJ1-5,TRBV19,ASSKEYQPQH
TRBJ2-1,TRBV9,ASSVRGVDEQF
TRBJ1-1,TRBV12-5,ASGEGMNTEAF
TRBJ1-1,TRBV7-5,VRSCQVGDGEAF
TRBJ2-7,TRBV28,ASSPWTQHREQY
TRBJ1-1,TRBV5-1,ASSLVLGQLNTEAF
TRBJ2-7,TRBV6-5,ASSHTGGSGYEQY
TRBJ2-5,TRBV28,ASSLSLAGVGETQY
TRBJ2-1,TRBV13,ASSTTLSGYNEQF
TRBJ1-2,TRBV28,ASSRPPRRVSYT
TRBJ1-2,TRBV6-5,ATPGQNVYGYT
TRBJ2-7,TRBV30,ACIRGHLSYEQY
TRBJ2-6,TRBV29-1,SVDGTGPPGANVLT
TRBJ1-2,TRBV7-2,ASSSNMGQGARGYT
TRBJ1-2,TRBV24-1,ATSDLPQGRWGYT
TRBJ2-4,TRBV6-1,ASSEVPGGAKNIQY
TRBJ1-6,TRBV23-1,ASSQSAGRLSSYNSPLH
TRBJ1-5,TRBV19,ASSPDRVQPQH
TRBJ2-3,TRBV18,ASSPLFGDLFQGTQY
TRBJ1-2,TRBV5-4,ASSSSGTLGGGYT
TRBJ2-1,TRBV7-2,ASSLDLGGKEQF
TRBJ1-3,TRBV30,AWSVPRGQSGNTIY
TRBJ2-2,TRBV5-1,ASSLVAGPYSGELF
TRBJ1-5,TRBV2,ASSVQGNQPQH
TRBJ2-1,TRBV12-3/TRBV12-4,ASSLGLENEQF
TRBJ2-1,TRBV5-1,ASSLISGLAGDEQF
TRBJ2-5,TRBV29-1,SVEGTEETQY
TRBJ2-7,TRBV19,ASGRVGEQY
TRBJ1-5,TRBV19,ASSINLAPQNQPQH
TRBJ1-5,TRBV4-3,ASSQDQSSNQPQH
TRBJ1-6,TRBV5-1,ASRPITGTDNNSPLH